This T cell receptor beta chain was identified in a study of blood T cell repertoires in COVID-19. The CDR3 covers 16 residues. From germline, CDR1 is SEHNR and CDR2 FQNEAQ (reference sequence). V was pared by 0 bases and J by 4 bases, with 15 bases between. The repertoire was sequenced with immunoSEQ multiplex PCR; TCRdb's copy has only in-frame clones and lacks some. In the table there are about 300,000 clones, 85% of which are singletons. This clone was found a few times. This TCR was recovered from a human donor in a cohort sampled during active COVID-19. The sequencing input was peripheral blood. This chain connects TRBV7-9 to TRBJ1-2; D is perhaps TRBD1 (6 bases). The CDR3 coding sequence is TGTGCCAGCAGCTTAGCCCGGAACAGGGCCGCCTATGGCTACACCTTC. Protein: CASSLARNRAAYGYTF.